A selection of T cell receptor beta chains follows, all from one sample in a study of OX40 agonist ivuxolimab in advanced cancers. Assay: immunoSEQ multiplex PCR; the TCRdb copy retains only in-frame clones and omits some. This table holds 35,000 to 55,000 clones, approximately 88% found once. The input for sequencing was CD4+ or CD8+ T cells sorted from blood, taken in a trial of the OX40 agonist ivuxolimab. These receptors all stem from an adult with an advanced solid tumor such as melanoma, head and neck, liver or kidney cancer. Each CDR3 is given with its conserved first and last residue. A D gene is named only where the DNA matches it firmly. Only some rows state a clone size, as once, few, many or a class for expanded clones.

. | TRBJ2-7 | TRBV4-1 | . | CASSQDQGTPFDEQYF | TGCGCCAGCAGCCAAGATCAGGGGACACCTTTTGACGAGCAGTACTTC
TRBD1 | TRBJ2-1 | TRBV5-4 | . | CASSAWDSHNEQFF | TGTGCCAGCAGCGCGTGGGACAGCCACAATGAGCAGTTCTTC
TRBD1 | TRBJ1-1 | TRBV5-5 | . | CASSLPGQAWNTEAFF | TGTGCCAGCAGCTTGCCGGGACAGGCCTGGAACACTGAAGCTTTCTTT
. | TRBJ2-2 | TRBV19 | . | CASSIRIGELFF | TGTGCCAGTAGTATTAGGATCGGGGAGCTGTTTTTT
. | TRBJ2-2 | TRBV6-6 | . | CASFHRNTGELFF | TGTGCCAGCTTCCACCGGAACACCGGGGAGCTGTTTTTT
TRBD1 | TRBJ1-2 | TRBV7-8 | . | CASSLETGTGYGYTF | TGTGCCAGCAGCTTAGAGACCGGGACAGGGTATGGCTACACCTTC
TRBD1 | TRBJ2-7 | TRBV4-1 | . | CASSQKPLDRQSYEQYF | TGCGCCAGCAGCCAGAAACCACTGGACAGGCAGTCCTACGAGCAGTACTTC
TRBD1 | TRBJ2-7 | TRBV10-3 | . | CAISEAAGTVTSYEQYF | TGTGCCATCAGTGAGGCGGCCGGGACAGTGACCTCCTACGAGCAGTACTTC
. | TRBJ2-5 | TRBV7-9 | few | CASSLRDRQTQYF | TGTGCCAGCAGCTTAAGGGACCGACAGACCCAGTACTTC
TRBD1 | TRBJ2-1 | TRBV4-2 | . | CASSQDGTGRNEQFF | TGTGCCAGCAGCCAAGATGGGACAGGGCGCAATGAGCAGTTCTTC
. | TRBJ2-1 | TRBV27 | . | CASRLGTRGSYNEQFF | TGTGCCAGCAGGTTAGGGACTCGGGGGTCCTACAATGAGCAGTTCTTC
. | TRBJ2-3 | TRBV6-5 | . | CASSYSSNGAQYF | TGTGCCAGCAGTTACTCTTCGAACGGGGCGCAGTATTTT
TRBD1 | TRBJ2-7 | TRBV4-3 | . | CASSPDRGSEQYF | TGCGCCAGCAGCCCCGACAGGGGAAGCGAGCAGTACTTC
TRBD1 | TRBJ1-2 | TRBV5-4 | . | CASSLEGQGTRYTF | TGTGCCAGCAGCTTGGAGGGACAGGGGACCCGCTACACCTTC
TRBD2 | TRBJ2-3 | TRBV4-3 | . | CASSQDRTAGGQSSTDTQYF | TGCGCCAGCAGCCAAGACCGGACAGCGGGGGGCCAATCTAGCACAGATACGCAGTATTTT
. | TRBJ2-1 | TRBV7-7 | . | CASSLFGQYNEQFF | TGTGCTAGCAGCTTATTCGGACAGTACAATGAGCAGTTCTTC
. | TRBJ2-2 | TRBV6-5 | . | CASSGGANTGELFF | TGTGCCAGCAGCGGCGGGGCGAACACCGGGGAGCTGTTTTTT
. | TRBJ2-7 | TRBV23-1 | . | CASSQSRVLSSYEQYF | TGCGCCAGCAGTCAATCGAGGGTCCTATCCTCCTACGAGCAGTACTTC
. | TRBJ1-3 | TRBV6-6 | . | CATGGLESGNTIYF | TGTGCCACCGGGGGTTTAGAGAGTGGAAACACCATATATTTT
TRBD1 | TRBJ2-7 | TRBV5-6 | . | CASSYGTVSYEQYF | TGTGCCAGCAGCTATGGGACAGTCTCCTACGAGCAGTACTTC
. | TRBJ2-3 | TRBV5-1 | . | CASSLAGWEAQYF | TGCGCCAGCAGCTTGGCGGGTTGGGAGGCGCAGTATTTT
TRBD1 | TRBJ2-7 | TRBV7-2 | . | CASSFGTGAYEQYF | TGTGCCAGCAGCTTCGGGACAGGGGCCTACGAGCAGTACTTC
. | TRBJ2-2 | TRBV6-1 | . | CASSRAVGGELFF | TGTGCCAGCAGCAGGGCCGTGGGCGGGGAGCTGTTTTTT
. | TRBJ1-1 | TRBV6-5 | . | CASSYSPRMNTEAFF | TGTGCCAGCAGTTACTCTCCCAGGATGAACACTGAAGCTTTCTTT
. | TRBJ1-5 | TRBV7-8 | . | CASSDHSGTFNQPQHF | TGTGCCAGCAGCGACCATAGCGGGACTTTTAATCAGCCCCAGCATTTT
TRBD1 | TRBJ1-5 | TRBV27 | . | CASSGTPDRPNQPQHF | TGTGCCAGCAGTGGGACCCCGGACAGGCCCAATCAGCCCCAGCATTTT
TRBD2 | TRBJ2-1 | TRBV11-2 | . | CASSHISGTSGRGEQFF | TGTGCCAGCAGCCACATCTCCGGGACTAGCGGGAGGGGTGAGCAGTTCTTC
. | TRBJ1-2 | TRBV7-8 | . | CASSLLQSYGYTF | TGTGCCAGCAGCTTATTACAGAGCTATGGCTACACCTTC
. | TRBJ2-1 | TRBV27 | . | CASSLYGPPVVQFF | TGTGCCAGCAGTTTATATGGGCCCCCGGTTGTGCAGTTCTTC
. | TRBJ2-3 | TRBV19 | . | CASSIGLATDTQYF | TGTGCCAGTAGTATAGGGCTAGCGACAGATACGCAGTATTTT
. | TRBJ2-5 | TRBV6-5 | . | CASSRTSFKETQYF | TGTGCCAGCAGCCGGACCTCATTTAAGGAGACCCAGTACTTC
TRBD1 | TRBJ1-1 | TRBV10-1 | . | CASSLPGGRHTEAFF | TGCGCCAGCAGTTTACCAGGGGGAAGGCACACTGAAGCTTTCTTT
. | TRBJ2-7 | TRBV9 | . | CASSVGGTYEQYF | TGTGCCAGCAGCGTAGGGGGCACCTACGAGCAGTACTTC
. | TRBJ2-6 | TRBV19 | . | CASKIGSAGANVLTF | TGTGCCAGTAAGATAGGGAGCGCTGGGGCCAACGTCCTGACTTTC
TRBD2 | TRBJ2-1 | TRBV10-3 | . | CAAGENEQFF | TGTGCGGCGGGAGAGAATGAGCAGTTCTTC
. | TRBJ2-3 | TRBV11-3 | . | CASSRPATLYTDTQYF | TGTGCCAGCAGCAGACCCGCGACCCTATACACAGATACGCAGTATTTT
. | TRBJ2-5 | TRBV9 | . | CASGLGGTEETQYF | TGTGCCAGCGGCCTTGGGGGGACCGAGGAGACCCAGTACTTC
TRBD2 | TRBJ2-3 | TRBV7-9 | . | CASSPALGGAGSTDTQYF | TGTGCCAGCAGCCCCGCCTTGGGTGGAGCGGGAAGCACAGATACGCAGTATTTT
TRBD2 | TRBJ2-2 | TRBV9 | . | CAAGGDDTGELFF | TGTGCCGCTGGGGGGGATGACACCGGGGAGCTGTTTTTT
. | TRBJ1-2 | TRBV4-1 | . | CASSQENDAYGYTF | TGCGCCAGCAGCCAAGAGAACGACGCCTATGGCTACACCTTC
. | TRBJ2-7 | TRBV11-3 | . | CASSFLDGYEQYF | TGTGCCAGCAGCTTCCTCGACGGGTACGAGCAGTACTTC
. | TRBJ2-3 | TRBV5-8 | . | CASSQTSRGRLGDTQYF | TGTGCCAGCAGCCAGACCTCAAGGGGCAGGCTGGGAGATACGCAGTATTTT
. | TRBJ2-2 | TRBV5-1 | . | CASLPLTGQNTGELFF | TGCGCCAGCCTACCGCTGACGGGACAAAACACCGGGGAGCTGTTTTTT
. | TRBJ2-7 | TRBV2 | . | CASSETLSTYEQYF | TGTGCCAGCAGTGAGACACTATCCACCTACGAGCAGTACTTC
TRBD2 | TRBJ2-2 | TRBV28 | . | CASSLTISGTTNTGELFF | TGTGCCAGCAGTCTTACAATTTCCGGGACTACGAACACCGGGGAGCTGTTTTTT
. | TRBJ2-1 | TRBV15 | . | CATSRGGGGFYNEQFF | TGTGCCACCAGCAGAGGGGGAGGGGGGTTTTACAATGAGCAGTTCTTC
. | TRBJ2-7 | TRBV5-4 | . | CASSLTGEQYF | TGTGCCAGCAGCTTGACAGGCGAGCAGTACTTC
. | TRBJ2-7 | TRBV13 | . | CASRSGEEPYEQYF | TGTGCCAGCAGGTCAGGAGAGGAACCCTACGAGCAGTACTTC
TRBD1 | TRBJ2-5 | TRBV10-3 | once | CAISESMWTGFEQYF | TGTGCCATCAGTGAGTCGATGTGGACAGGGTTTGAGCAGTACTTC
. | TRBJ2-2 | TRBV29-1 | once | CSVEVVENTGELFF | TGCAGCGTTGAGGTAGTTGAGAACACCGGGGAGCTGTTTTTT
TRBD1 | TRBJ2-3 | TRBV11-2 | . | CASSHHRGTSTDTQYF | TGTGCCAGCAGCCACCACAGGGGAACTAGCACAGATACGCAGTATTTT
. | TRBJ1-2 | TRBV7-9 | few | CASSARVYGYTF | TGTGCCAGCAGCGCTAGAGTTTATGGCTACACCTTC
TRBD1 | TRBJ2-2 | TRBV27 | . | CASSLLGQGGYTGELFF | TGTGCCAGCAGTTTACTGGGACAGGGGGGGTACACCGGGGAGCTGTTTTTT
. | TRBJ2-1 | TRBV7-6 | . | CASSLDPNSGQFF | TGTGCCAGCAGCTTAGACCCCAACTCCGGGCAGTTCTTC